The 22 T cell receptor beta chains in this list originate from one sample, sequenced in a study of T cell changes during pregnancy in multiple sclerosis. The method was immunoSEQ multiplex PCR; TCRdb's version includes in-frame clones alone and lacks a portion of them. The top ten clones hold roughly 1.5% of a sample with tens of thousands of clones, about 91% of them seen once. Sequencing was performed on peripheral blood, taken after pregnancy. These receptors came from a female donor with multiple sclerosis, enrolled in a pregnancy study.

A remark on this clone: This CDR3 is also generated by other DNA sequences in the sample. The gene calls are TRBV28 and TRBJ1-2; tentatively, D is TRBD1 (5 bases). Between the trimmed V and J ends, which lost 2 bases and 1 base, there was a span of 14 bases. This CDR3 contains 16 residues. Looked up from germline, CDR1 is MDHEN and CDR2 is SYDVKM. CDR3 region: CASSLPGQGGNYGYTF. The CDR3 DNA reads as TGTGCCAGCAGTTTACCCGGGCAGGGAGGTAACTATGGCTACACCTTC.

The J gene is TRBJ2-3, the V gene TRBV29-1, with unresolved D. Germline V lookup: CDR1 SQVTM, CDR2 ANQGSEA. Trimming removed 8 bases at V and 4 bases at J, with 16 bases between. CDR3 length: 13 amino acids. The CDR3, as DNA: TGCAGCCCTGCTTTGGTAGTCGCAGATACGCAGTATTTT. Protein product: CSPALVVADTQYF.

The chain recombines TRBV28 with TRBJ2-1; 8 nucleotides match TRBD2. CDR3 size: 12 residues. Germline values: CDR1 MDHEN, CDR2 SYDVKM. The V and J ends lost 7 bases and 13 bases, in that order; junction bases with no gene match: 9. The CDR3 coding sequence is TGTGCCAGCACCTCGTCGGGACTAGGACAGTTCTTC. It yields the protein CASTSSGLGQFF.

The chain joins TRBV4-1 to TRBJ2-7, with D possibly being TRBD1 (6 bases). The V and J ends lost 4 bases and 5 bases respectively, with 15 bases between them. Germline V lookup: CDR1 MGHRA, CDR2 YSYEKL. This CDR3 comprises 14 residues. The CDR3 DNA reads as TGCGCCAGCAGCCCCCGAGGTGGGGACAACGAGCAGTACTTC. It encodes CASSPRGGDNEQYF.

This sequence joins TRBV5-1 and TRBJ2-1; 12 bases line up with TRBD2. The CDR3 is made up of 19 amino acids. Per the germline V gene, CDR1 is SGHRS and CDR2 is YFSETQ. The V segment lost 0 bases and the J segment 1 base; nucleotides outside the gene matches: 8. The CDR3 coding sequence is TGCGCCAGCAGCTTGGTCCTGACTAGCGGGAGCGAGTCCTACAATGAGCAGTTCTTC. Translated, it gives CASSLVLTSGSESYNEQFF. The variable domain in full, with the rest retrieved from reference TRBV5-1 and TRBJ2-1, is KAGVTQTPRYLIKTRGQQVTLSCSPISGHRSVSWYQQTPGQGLQFLFEYFSETQRNKGNFPGRFSGRQFSNSRSEMNVSTLELGDSALYLCASSLVLTSGSESYNEQFFGPGTRLTVL.

The chain recombines TRBV6-4 with TRBJ2-7; possible D gene TRBD1, 6 bases. Between the trimmed V and J ends, which lost 0 bases and 2 bases, there was a span of 23 bases. This CDR3 is built from 19 residues. Germline V gene sequence: CDR1 MRHNA, CDR2 SNTAGT. The CDR3 DNA is TGTGCCAGCAGTGACTCGTGTAGGGCCCCTACAGGGAGTGCCTACGAGCAGTACTTC. It yields the protein CASSDSCRAPTGSAYEQYF.

The chain carries TRBV27 and TRBJ1-2; TRBD1 might be the D (5 bases). Germline-derived CDR1 and CDR2 are MNHEY and SMNVEV (reference sequence). The CDR3 consists of 12 residues. Trimming took off 9 bases at V and 8 bases at J, with 16 bases between the two ends. CDR3 coding DNA: TGTGCCAGTCTCGGACAAGGGATGGGCTACACCTTC. Its protein product is CASLGQGMGYTF.

V usage is TRBV5-1 and J usage is TRBJ1-2, with 7 bases identical to TRBD1. From germline, CDR1 is SGHRS and CDR2 YFSETQ. The CDR3 has 14 amino acids. V trimming: 0 bases; J trimming: 3 bases; junction bases outside the gene matches: 2. The chain's CDR3 is CASSLGQGDYGYTF. The CDR3 DNA reads as TGCGCCAGCAGCTTGGGACAGGGAGACTATGGCTACACCTTC.

The chain employs TRBV9 and TRBJ2-2; a weak D match, TRBD2 (6 bases). The CDR3 is 16 residues long. V lost 4 bases, J lost 0 bases, and 13 bases lay in between. Germline assignment: CDR1 SGDLS and CDR2 YYNGEE. The CDR3 DNA is TGTGCCAGCAGCCCCCTCGGGACTTCGAACACCGGGGAGCTGTTTTTT. Translated: CASSPLGTSNTGELFF.

A single count supports this clone. The chain uses TRBV2 and TRBJ1-4; TRBD1 matches 7 bases. J was trimmed by 3 bases and V by 7 bases; bases with no gene match: 5. Germline V gene lookup returns CDR1 SNHLY and CDR2 FYNNEI. CDR3 length: 14 residues. CDR3 nucleotides: TGTGCCAGCACCGACAGGGCGGCTAATGAAAAACTGTTTTTT. Protein product: CASTDRAANEKLFF.

This chain connects TRBV19 to TRBJ1-4; the D gene is possibly TRBD1 (5 bases). Trimming took off 5 bases at V and 6 bases at J, with 10 bases between the two ends. The germline V gene encodes CDR1 LNHDA and CDR2 SQIVND (reference sequence). The CDR3 has 13 amino acids. DNA for the CDR3: TGTGCCAGTAGTCAGGGATGGGATGAAAAACTGTTTTTT. It codes for CASSQGWDEKLFF.

The table lists this clone with a count of one. This chain uses TRBV7-3 with TRBJ2-1; 8 nucleotides line up with TRBD2. The germline CDR1 and CDR2 sequences are SGHTA and FQGTGA. This CDR3 contains 17 residues. The trim removed 0 bases at V and 4 bases at J, leaving 8 bases unmatched. CDR3 nucleotides: TGTGCCAGCAGCTTAACACCTAGCGGGTCCATTTACAATGAGCAGTTCTTC. Translating it yields CASSLTPSGSIYNEQFF. The full variable domain, with the rest looked up from reference TRBV7-3 and TRBJ2-1, is GAGVSQTPSNKVTEKGKYVELRCDPISGHTALYWYRQSLGQGPEFLIYFQGTGAADDSGLPNDRFFAVRPEGSVSTLKIQRTERGDSAVYLCASSLTPSGSIYNEQFFGPGTRLTVL.

The chain employs TRBV7-2 and TRBJ2-2, with unresolved D. The CDR3 is 15 amino acids. Germline CDR1 SGHTA, CDR2 FQGNSA. With 1 base removed from V and 1 base from J, the gap between germline ends came to 7 bases. CDR3 in DNA: TGTGCCAGCAGCTTAGTTGTGCGGAACACCGGGGAGCTGTTTTTT. Amino acids: CASSLVVRNTGELFF.

The chain has TRBV5-1 and TRBJ2-5; 9 nucleotides align to TRBD2. J lost 5 bases, V lost 3 bases, and 8 bases had no gene match. The CDR3 totals 15 residues. CDR1 is SGHRS, CDR2 YFSETQ, per germline. CDR3 in amino acids: CASSSDSGSWETQYF. CDR3 in DNA: TGCGCCAGCAGCTCCGATAGCGGGAGCTGGGAGACCCAGTACTTC. Based on the CDR3 plus reference TRBV5-1 and TRBJ2-5, the full variable domain is KAGVTQTPRYLIKTRGQQVTLSCSPISGHRSVSWYQQTPGQGLQFLFEYFSETQRNKGNFPGRFSGRQFSNSRSEMNVSTLELGDSALYLCASSSDSGSWETQYFGPGTRLLVL.

The CDR3 sequence is CASSQSIYEQYF. DNA of the CDR3: TGTGCCAGCAGCCAATCCATCTACGAGCAGTACTTC. The chain employs TRBV4-2 and TRBJ2-7; no clear D. Germline lookup yields CDR1 LGHNA and CDR2 YNFKEQ. With 2 bases removed from V and 3 bases from J, the gap between germline ends came to 5 bases. CDR3 size: 12 residues.

V and J are TRBV6-1 and TRBJ2-3; D not certain. This CDR3 comprises 15 residues. Germline CDR1 MNHNS, CDR2 SASEGT. The V gene lost 1 base and the J gene lost 6 bases, with 14 bases spanning the gap. The CDR3 is CASSEGLGVWDTQYF. The CDR3 DNA reads TGTGCCAGCAGTGAAGGTCTAGGCGTTTGGGATACGCAGTATTTT.

The rearrangement joins TRBV5-1 to TRBJ1-2; weak D call: TRBD1 (5 bases). The CDR3 runs 14 residues. V lost 4 bases and J lost 2, with 12 bases in between. Germline CDR1 SGHRS, CDR2 YFSETQ. Written as DNA, the CDR3 is TGCGCCAGCAGCGGAGGGGACGGGAACTATGGCTACACCTTC. Its protein is CASSGGDGNYGYTF.

As regards this clone: Sequence at one end of the junction differs from germline and may be a read error. The CDR3 protein is CASSLPGQAAGELFF. For the CDR3, the DNA is TGTGCTAGCAGCTTGCCGGGACAGGCGGCCGGGGAGCTGTTTTTT. This chain uses TRBV7-7 with TRBJ2-2, with 8 bases fitting TRBD1. This CDR3 is built from 15 residues. CDR1 SSHAT and CDR2 FNYEAQ come from the germline V gene (reference sequence).

This clone was detected a few times. This rearrangement joins TRBV4-2 to TRBJ1-5; 7 bases fit TRBD1. Trimming removed 0 bases from V and 5 bases from J; junction bases left unmatched: 1. CDR3 length equals 14 residues. CDR1 and CDR2 from the germline V gene are LGHNA and YNFKEQ. The CDR3 DNA is TGTGCCAGCAGCCAAGATGACAGGGATCAGCCCCAGCATTTT. Encoded protein: CASSQDDRDQPQHF.

V and J are TRBV28 and TRBJ2-3; 7 bases fit TRBD2. Germline V lookup: CDR1 MDHEN, CDR2 SYDVKM. V lost 3 bases, J lost 3 bases, and 3 bases stayed unmatched. This CDR3 has 14 residues. The CDR3 is CASSFLSGTDTQYF. The CDR3, as DNA: TGTGCCAGCAGTTTTCTTAGCGGGACAGATACGCAGTATTTT. Looking up the rest from reference TRBV28 and TRBJ2-3 gives the full variable domain: DVKVTQSSRYLVKRTGEKVFLECVQDMDHENMFWYRQDPGLGLRLIYFSYDVKMKEKGDIPEGYSVSREKKERFSLILESASTNQTSMYLCASSFLSGTDTQYFGPGTRLTVL.

This clone occurred a few times. DNA for the CDR3: TGTGCCAGCAGCTTAGCGGGAGTTAATCGGAATACGCAGTATTTT. It specifies CASSLAGVNRNTQYF. The rearrangement links TRBV7-8 to TRBJ2-3; tentative D call: TRBD2 (5 bases). V was clipped by 0 bases and J by 7 bases, with 14 bases between them. Germline V gene lookup returns CDR1 SGHVS and CDR2 FQNEAQ. This CDR3 comprises 15 residues.

V gene TRBV7-9 combines with J gene TRBJ2-1, with 13 bases aligning to TRBD2. Germline V gives CDR1 SEHNR, CDR2 FQNEAQ (reference sequence). This CDR3 has 15 amino acids. Trimming at V came to 5 bases and at J to 8 bases, leaving 6 bases not matched to a gene. The CDR3 here is CASSRTSGSGDEQFF. CDR3 in DNA: TGTGCCAGCAGCCGGACTAGCGGGAGCGGAGATGAGCAGTTCTTC.